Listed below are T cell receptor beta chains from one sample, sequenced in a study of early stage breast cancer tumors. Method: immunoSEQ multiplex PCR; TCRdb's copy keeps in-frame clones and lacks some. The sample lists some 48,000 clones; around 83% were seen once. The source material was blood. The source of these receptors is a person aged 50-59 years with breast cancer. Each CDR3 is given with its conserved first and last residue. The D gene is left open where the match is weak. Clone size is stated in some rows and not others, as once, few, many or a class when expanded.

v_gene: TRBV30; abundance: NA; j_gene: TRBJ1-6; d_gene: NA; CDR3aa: CAWSSTTPSSYNSPLHF; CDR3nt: TGTGCCTGGAGCTCTACAACACCCTCTTCTTATAATTCACCCCTCCACTTT
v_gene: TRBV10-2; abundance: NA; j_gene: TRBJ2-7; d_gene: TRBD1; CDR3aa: CATIGGLSYEQYF; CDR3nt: TGCGCCACCATAGGGGGCCTTTCCTACGAGCAGTACTTC
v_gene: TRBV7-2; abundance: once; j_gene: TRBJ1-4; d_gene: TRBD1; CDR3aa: CASSLEGASEKLFF; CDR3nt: TGTGCCAGCAGCTTAGAGGGGGCTAGTGAAAAACTGTTTTTT
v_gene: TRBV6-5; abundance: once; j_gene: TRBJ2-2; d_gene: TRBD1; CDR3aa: CATRQQGSLRELFF; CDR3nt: TGTGCCACTAGGCAACAGGGGAGTCTGAGGGAGCTGTTTTTT
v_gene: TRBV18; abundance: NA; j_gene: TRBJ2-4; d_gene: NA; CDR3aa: CASSLKQGEGAKNIQYF; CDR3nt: TGTGCCAGCTCACTGAAACAGGGGGAGGGAGCCAAAAACATTCAGTACTTC
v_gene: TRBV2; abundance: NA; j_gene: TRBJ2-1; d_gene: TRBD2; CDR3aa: CASNRGGSHNEQFF; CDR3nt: TGTGCCAGCAACCGCGGCGGGAGTCACAATGAGCAGTTCTTC
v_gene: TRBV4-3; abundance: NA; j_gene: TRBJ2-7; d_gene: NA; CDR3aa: CASSQGASGGLAYF; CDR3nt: TGCGCCAGCAGCCAAGGCGCTTCTGGGGGGTTAGCGTACTTC
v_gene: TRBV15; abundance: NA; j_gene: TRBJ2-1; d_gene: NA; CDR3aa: CATSRAATGPGGQFF; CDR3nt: TGTGCCACCAGCAGAGCTGCGACAGGTCCCGGGGGCCAGTTCTTC
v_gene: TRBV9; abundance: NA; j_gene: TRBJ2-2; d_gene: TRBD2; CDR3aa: CASSVLAGAGELFF; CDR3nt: TGTGCCAGCAGCGTACTAGCGGGGGCCGGGGAGCTGTTTTTT
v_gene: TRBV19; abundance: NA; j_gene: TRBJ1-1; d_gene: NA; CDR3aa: CASNMDRPNTEAFF; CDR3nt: TGTGCCAGTAACATGGACAGACCGAACACTGAAGCTTTCTTT
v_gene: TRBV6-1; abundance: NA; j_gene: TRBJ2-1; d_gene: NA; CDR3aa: CASSVLAGYNEQFF; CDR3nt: TGTGCCAGCAGTGTACTAGCAGGCTACAATGAGCAGTTCTTC
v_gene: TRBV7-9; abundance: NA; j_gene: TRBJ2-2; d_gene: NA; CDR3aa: CASSFSLGITGELFF; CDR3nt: TGTGCCAGCAGCTTTAGTCTGGGTATAACCGGGGAGCTGTTTTTT
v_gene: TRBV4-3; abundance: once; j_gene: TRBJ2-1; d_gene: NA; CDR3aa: CASSQDGVANEQFF; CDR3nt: TGCGCCAGCAGCCAAGATGGTGTGGCCAATGAGCAGTTCTTC
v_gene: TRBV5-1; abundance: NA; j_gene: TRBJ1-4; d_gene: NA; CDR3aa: CASSLTRATNEKLFF; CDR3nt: TGCGCCAGCAGCCTTACCAGGGCAACTAATGAAAAACTGTTTTTT
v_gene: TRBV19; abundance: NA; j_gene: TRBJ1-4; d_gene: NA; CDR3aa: CASRAASGEKLFF; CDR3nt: TGTGCCAGTAGGGCCGCTTCGGGAGAAAAACTGTTTTTT
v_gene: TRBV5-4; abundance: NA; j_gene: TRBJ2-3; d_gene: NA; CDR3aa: CASSPRQGGDTQYF; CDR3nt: TGTGCCAGCAGCCCAAGGCAGGGTGGAGATACGCAGTATTTT
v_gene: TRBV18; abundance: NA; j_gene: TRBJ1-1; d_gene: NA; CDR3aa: CASSAYGGDATEAFF; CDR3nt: TGTGCCAGCTCAGCCTATGGGGGGGACGCCACTGAAGCTTTCTTT
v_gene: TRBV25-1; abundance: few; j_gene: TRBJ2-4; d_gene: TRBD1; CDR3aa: CASSVQGDIQYF; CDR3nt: TGTGCCAGCAGCGTACAGGGGGACATTCAGTACTTC
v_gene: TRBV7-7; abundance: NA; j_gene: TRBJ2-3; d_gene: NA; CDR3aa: CASSLDLRDTQYF; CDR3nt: TGTGCTAGCAGCTTGGACTTAAGGGATACGCAGTATTTT
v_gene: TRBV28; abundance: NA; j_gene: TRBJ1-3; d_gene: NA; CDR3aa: CASSLGQPGNTIYF; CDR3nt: TGTGCCAGCAGTTTAGGACAGCCTGGAAACACCATATATTTT
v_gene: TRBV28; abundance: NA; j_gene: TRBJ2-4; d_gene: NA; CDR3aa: CASSAGNKNIQYF; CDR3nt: TGTGCCAGCAGCGCCGGGAACAAAAACATTCAGTACTTC
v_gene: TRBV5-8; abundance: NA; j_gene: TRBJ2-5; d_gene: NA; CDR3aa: CASSSGPPGETQYF; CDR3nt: TGTGCCAGCAGCTCCGGGCCCCCTGGGGAGACCCAGTACTTC
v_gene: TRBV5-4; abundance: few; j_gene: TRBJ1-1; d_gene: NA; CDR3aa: CASSLRQTAPNTEAFF; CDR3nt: TGTGCCAGCAGCCTTCGCCAGACGGCACCGAACACTGAAGCTTTCTTT
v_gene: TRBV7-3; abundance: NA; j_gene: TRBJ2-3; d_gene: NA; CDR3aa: CASSLSGLAGTDTQYF; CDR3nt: TGTGCCAGCAGCTTATCGGGCTTAGCGGGCACAGATACGCAGTATTTT
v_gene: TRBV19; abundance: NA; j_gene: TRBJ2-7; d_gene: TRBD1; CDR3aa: CASSIRTGQGYEQYF; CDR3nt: TGTGCCAGTAGTATTCGAACGGGACAGGGCTACGAGCAGTACTTC
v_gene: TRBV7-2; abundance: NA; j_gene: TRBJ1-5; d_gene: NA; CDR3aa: CASSVKGGNQPQHF; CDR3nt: TGTGCCAGCAGCGTAAAAGGGGGCAATCAGCCCCAGCATTTT
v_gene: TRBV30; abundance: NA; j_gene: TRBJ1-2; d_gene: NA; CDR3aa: CAWMIVRRDLNYGYTF; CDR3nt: TGTGCCTGGATGATAGTACGTCGGGATCTTAACTATGGCTACACCTTC
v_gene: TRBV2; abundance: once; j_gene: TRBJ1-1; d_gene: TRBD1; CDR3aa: CASSPLGQTNTEAFF; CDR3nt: TGTGCCAGCAGTCCACTGGGACAGACGAACACTGAAGCTTTCTTT
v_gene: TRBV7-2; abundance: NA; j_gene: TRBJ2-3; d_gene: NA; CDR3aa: CASSLGGVAGDTQYF; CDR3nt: TGTGCCAGCAGCTTAGGCGGCGTGGCTGGGGATACGCAGTATTTT
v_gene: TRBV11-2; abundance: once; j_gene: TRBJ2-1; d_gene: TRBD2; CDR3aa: CASSDHLAGVKEQFF; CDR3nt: TGTGCCAGCAGCGACCACCTAGCGGGAGTTAAAGAGCAGTTCTTC
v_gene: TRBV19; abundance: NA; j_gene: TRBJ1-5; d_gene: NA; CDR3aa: CASSIRVNNQPQHF; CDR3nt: TGTGCCAGTAGTATAAGGGTGAACAATCAGCCCCAGCATTTT
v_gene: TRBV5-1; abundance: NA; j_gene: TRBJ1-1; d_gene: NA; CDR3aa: CASSGAMNTEAFF; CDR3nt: TGCGCCAGCAGCGGGGCAATGAACACTGAAGCTTTCTTT
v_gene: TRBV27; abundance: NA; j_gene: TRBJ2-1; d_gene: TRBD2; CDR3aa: CASSPGLAGGREQFF; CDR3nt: TGTGCCAGCAGCCCGGGACTAGCGGGAGGACGGGAGCAGTTCTTC
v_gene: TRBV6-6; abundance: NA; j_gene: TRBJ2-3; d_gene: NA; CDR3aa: CAIQSGLYTDTQYF; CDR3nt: TGTGCCATACAAAGCGGCCTTTACACAGATACGCAGTATTTT
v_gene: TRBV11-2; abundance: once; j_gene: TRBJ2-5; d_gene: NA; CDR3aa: CASSLAYQETQYF; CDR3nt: TGTGCCAGCAGCTTAGCGTACCAAGAGACCCAGTACTTC
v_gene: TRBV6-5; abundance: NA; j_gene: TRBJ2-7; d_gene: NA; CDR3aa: CASSYSIYAAYEQYF; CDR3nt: TGTGCCAGCAGTTACTCGATTTACGCGGCCTACGAGCAGTACTTC
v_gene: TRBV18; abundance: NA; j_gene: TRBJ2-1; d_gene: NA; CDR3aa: CASSPRVPGDYNEQFF; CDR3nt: TGTGCCAGCTCACCACGGGTCCCTGGCGATTACAATGAGCAGTTCTTC
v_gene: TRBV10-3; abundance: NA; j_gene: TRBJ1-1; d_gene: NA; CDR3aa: CASSLGRTEAFF; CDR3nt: TGTGCCTCCTCTTTAGGCCGCACTGAAGCTTTCTTT
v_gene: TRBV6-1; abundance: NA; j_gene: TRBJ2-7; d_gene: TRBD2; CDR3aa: CASSEFSGEEQYF; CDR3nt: TGTGCCAGCAGTGAATTCAGCGGGGAAGAGCAGTACTTC
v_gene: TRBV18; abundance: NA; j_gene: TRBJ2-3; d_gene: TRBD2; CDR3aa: CASSRASGSTDTQYF; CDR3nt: TGTGCCAGCTCTCGGGCTAGCGGGAGCACAGATACGCAGTATTTT
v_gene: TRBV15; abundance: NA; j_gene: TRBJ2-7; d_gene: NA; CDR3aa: CATSRGQGSAPYEQYF; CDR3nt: TGTGCCACCAGCAGAGGTCAGGGCAGCGCACCCTACGAGCAGTACTTC
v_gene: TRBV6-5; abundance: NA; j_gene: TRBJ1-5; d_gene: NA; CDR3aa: CASSYSPGGNQPQHF; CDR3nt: TGTGCCAGCAGTTACTCGCCAGGGGGCAATCAGCCCCAGCATTTT
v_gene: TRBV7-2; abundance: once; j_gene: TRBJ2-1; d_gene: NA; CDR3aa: CASSHMGYYNEQFF; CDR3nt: TGTGCCAGCAGTCATATGGGGTACTACAATGAGCAGTTCTTC
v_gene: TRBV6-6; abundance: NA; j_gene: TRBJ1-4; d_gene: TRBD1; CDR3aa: CASSNGQGPNEKLFF; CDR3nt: TGTGCCAGCAGTAACGGACAGGGGCCTAATGAAAAACTGTTTTTT
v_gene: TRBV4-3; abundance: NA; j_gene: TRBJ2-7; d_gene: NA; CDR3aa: CASSPQVGSNYEQYF; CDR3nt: TGCGCCAGCAGCCCTCAGGTGGGCTCAAACTACGAGCAGTACTTC
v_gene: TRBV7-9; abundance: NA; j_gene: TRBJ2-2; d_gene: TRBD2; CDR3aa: CASSLARAGANTGELFF; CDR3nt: TGTGCCAGCAGCTTAGCTCGAGCGGGAGCGAACACCGGGGAGCTGTTTTTT
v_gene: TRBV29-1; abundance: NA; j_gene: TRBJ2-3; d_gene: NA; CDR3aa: CSVDRVTTDTQYF; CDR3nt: TGCAGCGTTGACAGGGTTACTACAGATACGCAGTATTTT
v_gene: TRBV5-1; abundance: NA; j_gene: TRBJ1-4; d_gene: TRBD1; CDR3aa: CASSLGQGYEKLFF; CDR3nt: TGCGCCAGCAGCTTGGGACAGGGTTATGAAAAACTGTTTTTT
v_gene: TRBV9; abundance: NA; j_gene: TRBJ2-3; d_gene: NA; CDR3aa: CASSVVGVSDTQYF; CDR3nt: TGTGCCAGCAGCGTCGTGGGGGTTTCAGATACGCAGTATTTT
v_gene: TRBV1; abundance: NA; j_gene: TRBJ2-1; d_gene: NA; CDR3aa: CTSSQEREPGLPLSYNEQFF; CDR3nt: TGCACCAGCAGCCAAGAAAGGGAACCGGGACTACCTCTTAGTTACAATGAGCAGTTCTTC
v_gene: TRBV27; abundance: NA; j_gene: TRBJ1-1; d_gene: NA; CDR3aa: CASSPYGGAEAFF; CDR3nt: TGTGCCAGCAGCCCTTACGGAGGGGCTGAAGCTTTCTTT
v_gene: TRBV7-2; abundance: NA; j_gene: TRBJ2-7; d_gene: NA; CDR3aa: CASSQIEGGLWQYF; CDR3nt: TGTGCCAGCAGCCAAATCGAGGGTGGATTGTGGCAGTACTTC
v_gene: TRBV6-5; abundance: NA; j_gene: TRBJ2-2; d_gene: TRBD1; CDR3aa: CASSRTGEAGELFF; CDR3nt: TGTGCCAGCAGTCGAACAGGGGAAGCCGGGGAGCTGTTTTTT
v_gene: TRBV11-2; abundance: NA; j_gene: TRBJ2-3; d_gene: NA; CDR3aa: CASSLGAAATDTQYF; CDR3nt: TGTGCCAGCAGCTTAGGCGCGGCCGCTACGGATACGCAGTATTTT
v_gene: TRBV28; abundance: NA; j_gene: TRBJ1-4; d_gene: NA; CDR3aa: CASRLQGVVEKLFF; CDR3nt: TGTGCCAGCAGGTTACAGGGTGTCGTTGAAAAACTGTTTTTT
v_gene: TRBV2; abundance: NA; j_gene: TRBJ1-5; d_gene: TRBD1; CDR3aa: CASGGTGTNQPQHF; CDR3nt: TGTGCCAGCGGGGGGACAGGGACTAATCAGCCCCAGCATTTT
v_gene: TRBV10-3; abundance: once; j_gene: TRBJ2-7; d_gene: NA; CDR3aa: CAISESGGLYEQYF; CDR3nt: TGTGCCATCAGTGAGTCTGGCGGTCTATACGAGCAGTACTTC
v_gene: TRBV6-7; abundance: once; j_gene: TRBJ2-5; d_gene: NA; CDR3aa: CASSYSGLTRRETQYF; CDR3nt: TGTGCCAGCAGTTACTCCGGACTCACCAGGAGAGAGACCCAGTACTTC
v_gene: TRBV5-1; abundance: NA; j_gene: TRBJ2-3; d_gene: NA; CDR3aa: CASSARGGNLADTQYF; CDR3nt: TGCGCCAGCAGCGCCCGTGGGGGAAATTTGGCAGATACGCAGTATTTT
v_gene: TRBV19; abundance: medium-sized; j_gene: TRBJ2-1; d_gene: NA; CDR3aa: CASSMGWEVEQFF; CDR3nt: TGTGCCAGTAGTATGGGATGGGAGGTTGAGCAGTTCTTC